The T cell receptor beta chain described here comes from a study of neurological immune-mediated disorders. Notes on the study in general: No link was found between any clinical or MRI feature and the multiple sclerosis repertoire cluster. The study found no CDR3 amino acid sequences shared by expanded clones across subjects, suggesting private repertoires in all groups.

This clonotype was observed at least ten times. What it binds is unknown. 5'RACE employing 10-nucleotide random UMIs yielded the cDNA. TCRdb used MiXCR to reprocess the 5' RACE reads, holding one entry per CDR3 protein. The repertoire holds 55,000 or so distinct CDR3 sequences, with less than 5% as singletons. The CDR3 covers 12 residues. V lost 2 bases and J 8 bases, leaving 9 bases between the germline ends. Germline CDR1 is SGHVS and CDR2 is FNYEAQ. The sample consisted of PBMCs. This chain uses TRBV7-6 with TRBJ1-2, with no clear D. This TCR was recovered from a man aged 50-60 years with multiple sclerosis. The CDR3 sequence: CASSLPGGGYTF. CDR3 nucleotide sequence: TGTGCCAGCAGCTTACCGGGCGGGGGCTACACCTTC.